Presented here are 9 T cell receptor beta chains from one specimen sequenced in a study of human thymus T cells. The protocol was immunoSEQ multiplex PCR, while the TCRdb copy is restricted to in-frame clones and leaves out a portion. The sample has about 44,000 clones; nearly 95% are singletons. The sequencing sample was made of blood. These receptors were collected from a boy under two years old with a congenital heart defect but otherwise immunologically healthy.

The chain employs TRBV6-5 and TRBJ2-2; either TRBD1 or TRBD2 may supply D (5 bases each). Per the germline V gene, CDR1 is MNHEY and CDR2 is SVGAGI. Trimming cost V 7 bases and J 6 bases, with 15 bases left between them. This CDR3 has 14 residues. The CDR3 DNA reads TGTGCCAGCACTCTGTTTGGGGGAGCCGGGGAGCTGTTTTTT. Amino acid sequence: CASTLFGGAGELFF.

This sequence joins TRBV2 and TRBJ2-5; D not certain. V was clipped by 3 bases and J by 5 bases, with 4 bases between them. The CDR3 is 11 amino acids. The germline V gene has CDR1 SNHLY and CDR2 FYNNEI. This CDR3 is CASSEMETQYF. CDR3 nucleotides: TGTGCCAGCAGTGAGATGGAGACCCAGTACTTC.

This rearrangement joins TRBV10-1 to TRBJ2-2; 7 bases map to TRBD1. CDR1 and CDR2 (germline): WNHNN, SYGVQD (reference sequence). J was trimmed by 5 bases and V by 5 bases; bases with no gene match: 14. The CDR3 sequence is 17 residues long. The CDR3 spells CASSKGGALTGTGELFF. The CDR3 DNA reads TGCGCCAGCAGTAAAGGGGGCGCATTGACGGGTACCGGGGAGCTGTTTTTT.

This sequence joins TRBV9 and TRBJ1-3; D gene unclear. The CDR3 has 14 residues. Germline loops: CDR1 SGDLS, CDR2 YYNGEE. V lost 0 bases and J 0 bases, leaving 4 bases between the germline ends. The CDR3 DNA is TGTGCCAGCAGCGTAGAAGGCTCTGGAAACACCATATATTTT. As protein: CASSVEGSGNTIYF.

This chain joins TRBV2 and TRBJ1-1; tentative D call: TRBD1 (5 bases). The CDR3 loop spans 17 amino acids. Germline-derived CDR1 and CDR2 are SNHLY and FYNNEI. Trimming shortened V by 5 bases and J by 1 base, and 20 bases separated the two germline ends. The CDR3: CASSLEQELNQNTEAFF. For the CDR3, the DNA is TGTGCCAGCAGTTTGGAACAGGAATTAAATCAGAACACTGAAGCTTTCTTT.

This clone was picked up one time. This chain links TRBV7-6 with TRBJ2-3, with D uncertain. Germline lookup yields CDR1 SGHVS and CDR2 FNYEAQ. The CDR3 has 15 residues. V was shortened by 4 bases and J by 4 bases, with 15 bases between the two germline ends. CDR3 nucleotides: TGTGCCAGCAGCTCTCGAATACTCGAATCAGATACGCAGTATTTT. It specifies CASSSRILESDTQYF.

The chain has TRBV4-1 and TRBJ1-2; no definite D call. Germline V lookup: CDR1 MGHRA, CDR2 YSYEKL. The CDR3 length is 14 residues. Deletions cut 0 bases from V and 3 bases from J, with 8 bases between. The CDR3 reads CASSQDPVYYGYTF. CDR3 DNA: TGCGCCAGCAGCCAAGATCCCGTTTACTATGGCTACACCTTC.

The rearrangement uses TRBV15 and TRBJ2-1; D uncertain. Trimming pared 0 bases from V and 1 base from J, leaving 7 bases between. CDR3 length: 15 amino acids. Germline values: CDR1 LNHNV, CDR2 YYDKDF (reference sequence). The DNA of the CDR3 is TGTGCCACCAGCAGAGATCCAGTATCCTACAATGAGCAGTTCTTC. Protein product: CATSRDPVSYNEQFF. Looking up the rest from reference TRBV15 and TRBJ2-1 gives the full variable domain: DAMVIQNPRYQVTQFGKPVTLSCSQTLNHNVMYWYQQKSSQAPKLLFHYYDKDFNNEADTPDNFQSRRPNTSFCFLDIRSPGLGDTAMYLCATSRDPVSYNEQFFGPGTRLTVL.

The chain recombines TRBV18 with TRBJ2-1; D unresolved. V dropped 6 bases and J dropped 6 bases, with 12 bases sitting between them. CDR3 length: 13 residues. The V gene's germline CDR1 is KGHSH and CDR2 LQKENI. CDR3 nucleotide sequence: TGTGCCAGCTCGCTAACAAAGGGCAATGAGCAGTTCTTC. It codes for CASSLTKGNEQFF.